The rows below give T cell receptor beta chains drawn from one sample of a study of early T cells in non-severe SARS-CoV-2 infection. Via MiXCR, TCRdb re-called the 5' RACE reads, giving one row per CDR3 protein. The sample holds 35,000 to 40,000 distinct CDR3 sequences, about 9.3% seen once. Source material: whole blood. The receptor source for this set is an adult who was a healthcare worker with PCR-confirmed SARS-CoV-2 infection or an uninfected control (not recorded which). Both conserved end residues are part of each CDR3. A D gene is named only where the DNA matches it firmly. Clone size is shown for a subset of rows, as once, few, many or a class of expanded clone.

TRBD2,TRBV5-1,TRBJ2-5,many,TGCGCCAGCAGCTTCCGACTAGCGGAGTACCAAGAGACCCAGTACTTC,CASSFRLAEYQETQYF
TRBD2,TRBV7-2,TRBJ2-5,.,TGTGCCAGCAGCTCCAGCGGGGGGAAACAAGAGACCCAGTACTTC,CASSSSGGKQETQYF
TRBD1,TRBV19,TRBJ1-2,many,TGTGCCAGCTACAGGGGTTCGGCTAACTATGGCTACACCTTC,CASYRGSANYGYTF
.,TRBV7-9,TRBJ1-1,many,TGTGCCAGCAGCGTCCGGGACCCTGAAGCTTTCTTT,CASSVRDPEAFF
TRBD1,TRBV6-5,TRBJ1-2,many,TGTGCCAGCAGTTACTCGAGGGGGACAGGGGCTTTCTATGGCTACACCTTC,CASSYSRGTGAFYGYTF
TRBD1,TRBV18,TRBJ1-1,few,TGTGCCAGTTGCCGGGACAGGGGGTCGGAGAACACTGAAGCTTTCTTT,CASCRDRGSENTEAFF
TRBD1,TRBV7-6,TRBJ2-3,many,TGTGCCAGCAGCTTGACAGGGGGCACAGATACGCAGTATTTT,CASSLTGGTDTQYF
.,TRBV3-1,TRBJ1-5,many,TGTGCCAGCAGCCAAGATTGGGGTAGGGGCAATCAGCCCCAGCATTTT,CASSQDWGRGNQPQHF
TRBD2,TRBV27,TRBJ2-3,many,TGTGCCAGCAGTCTGAAGCGGGGGCGCTTCGGAGATACGCAGTATTTT,CASSLKRGRFGDTQYF
.,TRBV7-2,TRBJ2-5,few,TGTGCCAGCAGCTTAGGGCAGGGGGGGCCTCTCCAAGAGACCCAGTACTTC,CASSLGQGGPLQETQYF
.,TRBV18,TRBJ2-7,many,TGTGCCAGCTCACCTCCTCCGCGTGGGAATGCCTACGAGCAGTACTTC,CASSPPPRGNAYEQYF
TRBD1,TRBV7-9,TRBJ1-6,few,TGTGCCAGCAGCTTAGCGGCAGGGGGCAGATTACCCCTCCACTTT,CASSLAAGGRLPLHF
.,TRBV7-2,TRBJ1-2,many,TGTGCCAGCAGCTTAACCTTGACAGGTCCTAACTATGGCTACACCTTC,CASSLTLTGPNYGYTF
.,TRBV5-8,TRBJ2-5,.,TGTGCCAGCAGCTTGGTGGTGACCCAGTACTTC,CASSLVVTQYF
TRBD1,TRBV9,TRBJ1-1,many,TGTGCCAGCAGCCCCAGGACAGGGGGCACTGAAGCTTTCTTT,CASSPRTGGTEAFF
.,TRBV9,TRBJ2-1,.,TGTGCCAGCAAACAGGTCCTGGACAATGAGCAGTTCTTC,CASKQVLDNEQFF
TRBD1,TRBV7-2,TRBJ2-3,many,TGTGCCAGCAGCTTAGGGACAGGATATGCAGATACGCAGTATTTT,CASSLGTGYADTQYF
.,TRBV28,TRBJ1-1,many,TGTGCCGAGGGGGGGGCAGGGAACACTGAAGCTTTCTTT,CAEGGAGNTEAFF
.,TRBV29-1,TRBJ2-7,.,TGCAGCGTTGACTTCGAGCAGTACTTC,CSVDFEQYF
.,TRBV29-1,TRBJ2-7,few,TGCAGCGCGGGGGGCGAAGTCTACGAGCAGTACTTC,CSAGGEVYEQYF
TRBD1,TRBV7-8,TRBJ1-5,few,TGTGCCAGCAGCAAGGGACAGGAGAATCAGCCCCAGCATTTT,CASSKGQENQPQHF